These 12 T cell receptor beta chains share one sample of origin, sequenced in a study of OX40 agonist ivuxolimab in advanced cancers. The table came from immunoSEQ multiplex PCR; TCRdb's copy has only in-frame clones and leaves some out. This table holds about 41,000 clones, more than 70% found once. This material consisted of CD4+ or CD8+ T cells sorted from blood, taken in a trial of the OX40 agonist ivuxolimab. The source is an adult with an advanced solid tumor such as melanoma, head and neck, liver or kidney cancer.

Regarding this clone: Other DNA variants within this sample encode the same CDR3. V gene TRBV11-1 combines with J gene TRBJ2-5; 7 positions agree with TRBD2. After removal of 2 bases from V and 3 bases from J, the junction contained 12 bases not matched to a gene. This CDR3 region has 17 residues. Germline values: CDR1 SGHAT, CDR2 FQDESV (reference sequence). The chain's CDR3 is CASSLTVDAGEEETQYF. The DNA of the CDR3 is TGTGCCAGCAGCTTAACCGTTGACGCGGGAGAAGAAGAGACCCAGTACTTC.

The J gene is TRBJ2-7, the V gene TRBV5-4; 7 bases line up with TRBD2. J gave up 2 bases and V 0 bases, and 2 bases lay outside the gene matches. The germline V gene encodes CDR1 SGHNT and CDR2 YYREEE (reference sequence). The CDR3 has 14 amino acids. This chain's CDR3 is CASSLGAGAYEQYF. In DNA form, the CDR3 reads TGTGCCAGCAGCTTGGGGGCGGGGGCCTACGAGCAGTACTTC.

V is TRBV7-8 and J is TRBJ2-5; D is possibly TRBD2 (6 bases). The CDR3 is 15 amino acids. V lost 2 bases to trimming and J lost 3 bases, with 13 bases between them. In germline, CDR1 is SGHVS, CDR2 FQNEAQ. The CDR3 is CASSLQLWGEETQYF. The CDR3 DNA sequence: TGTGCCAGCAGCTTACAATTGTGGGGGGAAGAGACCCAGTACTTC. The full variable domain, with the rest looked up from reference TRBV7-8 and TRBJ2-5, is GAGVSQSPRYKVAKRGQDVALRCDPISGHVSLFWYQQALGQGPEFLTYFQNEAQLDKSGLPSDRFFAERPEGSVSTLKIQRTQQEDSAVYLCASSLQLWGEETQYFGPGTRLLVL.

The chain links TRBV6-1 to TRBJ2-2, with TRBD1 identical over 7 bases. This CDR3 is built from 15 residues. V was clipped by 7 bases and J by 2 bases; unmatched bases: 7. Germline values: CDR1 MNHNS, CDR2 SASEGT. The CDR3 DNA reads TGTGCCAGCATAGGGGGACAGTTTAACACCGGGGAGCTGTTTTTT. Translation gives CASIGGQFNTGELFF.

J is TRBJ2-3 and V is TRBV6-5; 8 bases map to TRBD1. V dropped 3 bases and J dropped 6; count of bases not matched to a gene: 5. The CDR3 runs 14 residues. Germline CDR1 reads MNHEY; CDR2 reads SVGAGI. The CDR3 spells CASSYWQGADTQYF. The DNA for the CDR3 is TGTGCCAGCAGTTATTGGCAGGGGGCCGATACGCAGTATTTT.

V is TRBV7-9 and J is TRBJ2-1; D perhaps matches TRBD1 (5 bases). This CDR3 is built from 16 residues. Germline CDR1 SEHNR, CDR2 FQNEAQ (reference sequence). Trimming removed 1 base at V and 5 bases at J, with 15 bases between. CDR3 nucleotides: TGTGCCAGCAGCTTAGGTTCGAGACAGCGAAACAATGAGCAGTTCTTC. Translating gives CASSLGSRQRNNEQFF.

The chain is built from TRBV28 and TRBJ2-5; D unclear. Judging by the DNA end, TRBJ2-7 fits better; the J call may be wrong. The CDR3 totals 13 residues. CDR1 and CDR2 (germline): MDHEN, SYDVKM. CDR3: CASSLGPSYEQYF. CDR3 DNA: TGTGCCAGCAGTTTAGGGCCGAGCTACGAGCAGTACTTC.

The count of this clone is one. The rearrangement uses TRBV28 and TRBJ2-7; D is unresolved. This CDR3 comprises 12 residues. Germline V gene lookup returns CDR1 MDHEN and CDR2 SYDVKM. The V gene lost 8 bases and the J gene lost 5 bases, with 13 bases spanning the gap. The CDR3 sequence: CASHTPMHEQYF. Here the CDR3 DNA reads TGTGCCAGCCACACACCAATGCACGAGCAGTACTTC. Full variable domain (remainder filled in from reference TRBV28 and TRBJ2-7): DVKVTQSSRYLVKRTGEKVFLECVQDMDHENMFWYRQDPGLGLRLIYFSYDVKMKEKGDIPEGYSVSREKKERFSLILESASTNQTSMYLCASHTPMHEQYFGPGTRLTVT.

The V and J genes are TRBV7-8 and TRBJ1-4; D not resolved. Trimming pared 0 bases from V and 9 bases from J, leaving 20 bases between. Germline loops: CDR1 SGHVS, CDR2 FQNEAQ. This CDR3 is 17 amino acids long. CDR3 nucleotide sequence: TGTGCCAGCAGCTTAGCATCCAGGTCATTAGTCGGGAAAAAACTGTTTTTT. It specifies CASSLASRSLVGKKLFF.

The gene calls are TRBV11-2 and TRBJ2-7; the D gene could be TRBD1 or TRBD2 (5 bases each). CDR1 is SGHAT, CDR2 FQNNGV, per germline. The CDR3 runs to 15 residues. V was cut by 5 bases and J by 2 bases, with 16 bases left in between. The CDR3 sequence is CASSELRDRAYEQYF. Here the CDR3 DNA reads TGTGCCAGCAGCGAACTCCGGGACCGAGCCTACGAGCAGTACTTC.

This rearrangement joins TRBV2 to TRBJ2-7, with 10 bases matching TRBD2. Germline-derived CDR1 and CDR2 are SNHLY and FYNNEI. The CDR3 extends over 15 amino acids. V was clipped by 6 bases and J by 0 bases; unmatched bases: 5. CDR3 in amino acids: CASREGTSVSYEQYF. CDR3 DNA: TGTGCCAGCAGGGAGGGGACTAGCGTCTCCTACGAGCAGTACTTC.

The chain joins TRBV5-4 to TRBJ2-1; D is undetermined. Trimming left V 2 bases short and J 8 bases short, with 11 bases between. Germline assignment: CDR1 SGHNT and CDR2 YYREEE (reference sequence). The CDR3 length is 13 residues. DNA for the CDR3: TGTGCCAGCAGCTTTGTAACGGACGATGAGCAGTTCTTC. Translation: CASSFVTDDEQFF.